Shown below are 29 T cell receptor beta chains from a single sample sequenced in a study of blood T cell repertoires in COVID-19. Sequencing used immunoSEQ multiplex PCR; TCRdb keeps in-frame clones, though not all of them. The sample shows 250,000 to 300,000 clones, roughly nine tenths of them seen only once. Sequencing was carried out using peripheral blood. These receptor sequences come from a woman under 40 with COVID-19, enrolled during active disease.

The CDR3 bases are TGTGCCAGTAGTAACAGCTATGGCTACACCTTC. This codes for CASSNSYGYTF. The chain uses TRBV19 and TRBJ1-2; D remains unclear. Trimming shortened V by 4 bases and J by 4 bases, and 4 bases separated the two germline ends. Germline CDR1 reads LNHDA; CDR2 reads SQIVND (reference sequence). CDR3 size: 11 residues.

This clone has only one observation. J is TRBJ1-2 and V is TRBV5-1; D call uncertain. Trimming took 2 bases from V and 5 from J, leaving 10 bases between them. The germline V gene has CDR1 SGHRS and CDR2 YFSETQ. This CDR3 has 13 residues. The CDR3 DNA follows: TGCGCCAGCAGCTTTGGGGAGGGTTATGGCTACACCTTC. Its translation: CASSFGEGYGYTF.

The chain is built from TRBV7-6 and TRBJ2-1; 10 bases are a match to TRBD2. In germline, CDR1 is SGHVS, CDR2 FNYEAQ. The CDR3 sequence is 16 residues long. V lost 5 bases and J lost 9; bases outside the gene matches: 13. For the CDR3, the DNA is TGTGCCAGCAGCCCCAGCGGGGGGGCAAGGGGAGGTGAGCAGTTCTTC. Protein sequence: CASSPSGGARGGEQFF. The full variable domain, rest sourced from reference TRBV7-6 and TRBJ2-1, is GAGVSQSPRYKVTKRGQDVALRCDPISGHVSLYWYRQALGQGPEFLTYFNYEAQQDKSGLPNDRFSAERPEGSISTLTIQRTEQRDSAMYRCASSPSGGARGGEQFFGPGTRLTVL.

The rearrangement uses TRBV27 and TRBJ1-2; D might be TRBD1 (5 bases). Trimming removed 3 bases at V and 4 bases at J, with 9 bases between. This CDR3 contains 13 residues. Germline values: CDR1 MNHEY, CDR2 SMNVEV (reference sequence). The CDR3 is CASSLSGFYGYTF. In nucleotides, the CDR3 is TGTGCCAGCAGTTTGTCAGGGTTCTATGGCTACACCTTC.

The genes are TRBV2 and TRBJ1-2; D is unclear. Germline assignment: CDR1 SNHLY and CDR2 FYNNEI. The CDR3 length is 12 residues. V shed 2 bases and J shed 7 bases, with 8 bases lying between them. CDR3 DNA sequence: TGTGCCAGCAGTGAATGGGGAGCTGGCTACACCTTC. This codes for CASSEWGAGYTF.

The chain employs TRBV11-3 and TRBJ1-1; 7 bases match TRBD1. The CDR3 spans 14 residues. Germline CDR1 and CDR2: SGHNT and YENEEA. The ends lost 3 bases at V and 3 bases at J; junction bases unmatched: 4. The DNA of the CDR3 is TGTGCCAGCAGCTTCGGAACAGGGGACACTGAAGCTTTCTTT. Translating gives CASSFGTGDTEAFF. The full variable domain, its missing parts supplied by reference TRBV11-3 and TRBJ1-1, is EAGVVQSPRYKIIEKKQPVAFWCNPISGHNTLYWYLQNLGQGPELLIRYENEEAVDDSQLPKDRFSAERLKGVDSTLKIQPAELGDSAVYLCASSFGTGDTEAFFGQGTRLTVV.

This rearrangement joins TRBV7-2 to TRBJ2-2; D perhaps matches TRBD1 (5 bases). Trimming left V 1 base short and J 5 bases short, with 23 bases between. Per the germline V gene, CDR1 is SGHTA and CDR2 is FQGNSA. This CDR3 has 19 amino acids. The CDR3 spells CASSLDFVEAFQGTGELFF. The CDR3 DNA reads TGTGCCAGCAGCTTAGATTTCGTTGAGGCCTTCCAGGGTACCGGGGAGCTGTTTTTT. The full variable domain, in which reference TRBV7-2 and TRBJ2-2 provide the parts outside the CDR3, is GAGVSQSPSNKVTEKGKDVELRCDPISGHTALYWYRQSLGQGLEFLIYFQGNSAPDKSGLPSDRFSAERTGGSVSTLTIQRTQQEDSAVYLCASSLDFVEAFQGTGELFFGEGSRLTVL.

V usage is TRBV7-9 and J usage is TRBJ1-2; D is possibly TRBD1 (5 bases). Germline V gene data show CDR1 as SEHNR and CDR2 as FQNEAQ (reference sequence). The CDR3 is 13 residues long. The germline V and J ends were trimmed by 5 bases and 5 bases, with 12 bases remaining between them. The CDR3: CASSPRTHYGYTF. In DNA form, the CDR3 reads TGTGCCAGCAGCCCCAGGACACATTATGGCTACACCTTC.

The chain couples TRBV27 to TRBJ2-1; 11 nucleotides agree with TRBD2. Germline values: CDR1 MNHEY, CDR2 SMNVEV (reference sequence). The CDR3 covers 15 residues. The V and J ends lost 5 bases and 8 bases, in that order; junction bases with no gene match: 8. The CDR3 spells CASSPLAGAGDEQFF. CDR3 bases: TGTGCCAGCAGTCCACTAGCGGGGGCGGGAGATGAGCAGTTCTTC.

This chain joins TRBV10-3 and TRBJ2-3; 9 nucleotides match TRBD1. There are 17 residues in the CDR3. J was trimmed by 0 bases and V by 2 bases; bases with no gene match: 6. CDR1 and CDR2 (germline): ENHRY, SYGVKD. CDR3 coding DNA: TGTGCCATCAGTGAGGGGACAGGGACACCTAGCACAGATACGCAGTATTTT. Translation: CAISEGTGTPSTDTQYF.

The genes are TRBV29-1 and TRBJ1-1, with 8 bases aligning to TRBD1. V lost 5 bases and J lost 0; bases outside the gene matches: 11. Germline V CDR1 and CDR2: SQVTM, ANQGSEA. The CDR3 has 16 amino acids. CDR3 coding DNA: TGCAGCGTTCTCGTGGAGGACAGGGTCATGAACACTGAAGCTTTCTTT. Protein: CSVLVEDRVMNTEAFF.

The genes are TRBV7-9 and TRBJ2-7, with D possibly being TRBD1 (6 bases). This CDR3 has 16 residues. V was clipped by 6 bases and J by 0 bases, with 18 bases between them. CDR1 is SEHNR and CDR2 is FQNEAQ in the germline V gene (reference sequence). This chain's CDR3 is CASSHNRVPSSYEQYF. In DNA form, the CDR3 reads TGTGCCAGCAGTCATAACAGGGTCCCCTCCTCCTACGAGCAGTACTTC.

The chain joins TRBV6-5 to TRBJ2-3; D call uncertain. Deletions cut 4 bases from V and 1 base from J, with 3 bases between. This CDR3 spans 12 amino acids. Germline loops: CDR1 MNHEY, CDR2 SVGAGI. CDR3 in amino acids: CASSFGTDTQYF. CDR3 nucleotides: TGTGCCAGCAGTTTCGGCACAGATACGCAGTATTTT.

The chain links TRBV27 to TRBJ2-7, with D possibly matching TRBD1 (8 bases). Germline-derived CDR1 and CDR2 are MNHEY and SMNVEV (reference sequence). Trimming shortened V by 3 bases and J by 4 bases, and 22 bases separated the two germline ends. The CDR3 spans 17 residues. The CDR3 DNA reads TGTGCCAGCAGTTTCGGGGGAGGACAGGGAGGGAAATACGAGCAGTACTTC. Translated: CASSFGGGQGGKYEQYF.

The chain combines TRBV14 with TRBJ1-4, with a tentative D call TRBD1 (6 bases). The germline V and J ends were trimmed by 0 bases and 1 base, with 15 bases remaining between them. The CDR3 has 18 residues. Germline V gene lookup returns CDR1 SGHDN and CDR2 FVKESK. The CDR3 DNA reads TGTGCCAGCAGCCAAGATTCCAGGGGAACGGGAACTAATGAAAAACTGTTTTTT. This translates into CASSQDSRGTGTNEKLFF.

This chain connects TRBV29-1 to TRBJ2-3; D may be TRBD1 (5 bases). Per the germline V gene, CDR1 is SQVTM and CDR2 is ANQGSEA. The CDR3 is made up of 14 amino acids. V was cut by 0 bases and J by 2 bases, with 9 bases left in between. The CDR3 spells CSVEDGAITDTQYF. CDR3 coding DNA: TGCAGCGTTGAAGATGGGGCAATCACAGATACGCAGTATTTT.

The chain uses TRBV10-1 and TRBJ1-2; a weak D match, TRBD1 (6 bases). V lost 4 bases and J lost 0, with 12 bases in between. Germline CDR1 reads WNHNN; CDR2 reads SYGVQD (reference sequence). This CDR3 is 15 amino acids long. The CDR3 bases are TGCGCCAGCAGTGTACAGGGAATAGCTAACTATGGCTACACCTTC. Translation gives CASSVQGIANYGYTF.

J is TRBJ2-5 and V is TRBV19; D unresolved. Germline CDR1 reads LNHDA; CDR2 reads SQIVND (reference sequence). The CDR3 runs 15 residues. Trimming left V 2 bases short and J 3 bases short, with 13 bases between. The CDR3: CASSITSVSKETQYF. CDR3 bases: TGTGCCAGTAGTATAACGTCGGTATCTAAAGAGACCCAGTACTTC.

The J gene is TRBJ1-1, the V gene TRBV28, with D hard to call. Germline loops: CDR1 MDHEN, CDR2 SYDVKM. V lost 7 bases and J 4 bases, leaving 16 bases between the germline ends. The CDR3 covers 14 residues. In DNA, the CDR3 is TGTGCCAGCACCCAGGAGGGTTGGATCACTGAAGCTTTCTTT. Its translation: CASTQEGWITEAFF.

The V and J genes are TRBV5-6 and TRBJ2-2, with TRBD2 matching 11 bases. V was clipped by 0 bases and J by 8 bases; unmatched bases: 6. CDR3 size: 16 residues. CDR1 and CDR2 (germline): SGHDT, YYEEEE. CDR3 nucleotide sequence: TGTGCCAGCAGCTTGGACGCGACTAGCGGGGTTGGGGAGCTGTTTTTT. Translating it yields CASSLDATSGVGELFF.

This clone was observed a few times. The chain recombines TRBV28 with TRBJ2-7; the D gene is possibly TRBD1 (6 bases). Trimming took off 8 bases at V and 1 base at J, with 18 bases between the two ends. CDR1 and CDR2 (germline): MDHEN, SYDVKM. The CDR3 loop spans 15 amino acids. The CDR3 DNA follows: TGTGCCAGCTGCTTACAGGGATTGCAGTCCTACGAGCAGTACTTC. Protein sequence: CASCLQGLQSYEQYF.

This CDR3 reads CASSLNRGYEQYF. For the CDR3, the DNA is TGTGCCAGCAGCTTAAACAGGGGCTACGAGCAGTACTTC. The chain has TRBV11-2 and TRBJ2-7; 7 positions agree with TRBD1. Trimming removed 2 bases from V and 3 bases from J; junction bases left unmatched: 1. This CDR3 is 13 amino acids long. Germline CDR1 and CDR2: SGHAT and FQNNGV.

This chain links TRBV3-1 (or the pseudogene TRBV3-2) with TRBJ2-7; the match to TRBD2 covers 9 bases. V shed 2 bases, J shed 4 bases, and the junction held 6 bases outside the gene matches. Germline lookup yields CDR1 LGHDT and CDR2 YNNKEL (reference sequence). The CDR3 is 15 amino acids. CDR3 coding DNA: TGTGCCAGCAGCCAATCGGGCGGGGGGGCTTACGAGCAGTACTTC. Protein: CASSQSGGGAYEQYF.

V usage is TRBV2 and J usage is TRBJ1-1; unclear D gene. Germline V gene data show CDR1 as SNHLY and CDR2 as FYNNEI. Trimming cost V 6 bases and J 1 base, with 6 bases left between them. CDR3 length equals 12 residues. CDR3 bases: TGTGCCAGCAGGCGAGGGAACACTGAAGCTTTCTTT. Protein product: CASRRGNTEAFF.

This clone was seen only once. The V gene is TRBV3-1 (or the pseudogene TRBV3-2), the J gene TRBJ2-7; 13 nucleotides match TRBD2. V was clipped by 1 base and J by 4 bases; unmatched bases: 10. This CDR3 region has 18 residues. Germline V lookup: CDR1 LGHDT, CDR2 YNNKEL (reference sequence). In nucleotides, the CDR3 is TGTGCCAGCAGCCAAGTTCATACTAGCGGGGGGGCACTATACGAGCAGTACTTC. Amino acid sequence: CASSQVHTSGGALYEQYF.

The chain combines TRBV11-2 with TRBJ1-3, with D uncertain. The CDR3 extends over 18 amino acids. V lost 2 bases to trimming and J lost 2 bases, with 19 bases between them. Looked up from germline, CDR1 is SGHAT and CDR2 is FQNNGV. The CDR3 DNA follows: TGTGCCAGCAGCTTATCGGCCGTGCGGCCTCATGCTGGAAACACCATATATTTT. Translation gives CASSLSAVRPHAGNTIYF.

The chain employs TRBV7-7 and TRBJ2-7; 8 nucleotides align to TRBD1. The CDR3 runs 19 residues. J was trimmed by 2 bases and V by 5 bases; bases with no gene match: 20. CDR1 and CDR2 from the germline V gene are SSHAT and FNYEAQ (reference sequence). CDR3 sequence (DNA): TGTGCCAGCAGCCGAGCCAACGTAAACCCGGGACAGGTGCCCTACGAGCAGTACTTC. It encodes CASSRANVNPGQVPYEQYF.

The V gene is TRBV6-6, the J gene TRBJ2-3; 7 bases match TRBD1. The CDR3 is 15 amino acids. The trim removed 5 bases at V and 3 bases at J, leaving 8 bases unmatched. Germline CDR1 and CDR2: MNHNY and SVGAGI (reference sequence). The CDR3 region has the DNA TGTGCCAGCAGTCAGGACAGGCTAAGGACAGATACGCAGTATTTT. This gives the protein CASSQDRLRTDTQYF.

The count of this clone is one. The chain recombines TRBV4-1 with TRBJ1-6; tentative D call: TRBD1 (5 bases). Germline CDR1 MGHRA, CDR2 YSYEKL. The CDR3 runs 15 residues. V lost 4 bases and J 7 bases, leaving 14 bases between the germline ends. CDR3 in amino acids: CASSPNDRVNSPLHF. The DNA for the CDR3 is TGCGCCAGCAGCCCCAACGACAGAGTAAATTCACCCCTCCACTTT.